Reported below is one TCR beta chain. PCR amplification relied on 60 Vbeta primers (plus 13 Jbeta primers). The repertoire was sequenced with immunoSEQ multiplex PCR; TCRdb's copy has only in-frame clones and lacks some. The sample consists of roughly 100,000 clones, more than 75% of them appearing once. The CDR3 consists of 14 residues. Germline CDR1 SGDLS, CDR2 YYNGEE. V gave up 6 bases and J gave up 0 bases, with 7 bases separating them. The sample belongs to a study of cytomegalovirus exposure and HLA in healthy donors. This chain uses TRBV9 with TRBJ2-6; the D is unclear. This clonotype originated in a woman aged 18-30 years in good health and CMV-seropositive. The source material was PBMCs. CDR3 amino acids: CASTGDSGANVLTF. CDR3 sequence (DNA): TGTGCCAGCACCGGTGACTCTGGGGCCAACGTCCTGACTTTC.